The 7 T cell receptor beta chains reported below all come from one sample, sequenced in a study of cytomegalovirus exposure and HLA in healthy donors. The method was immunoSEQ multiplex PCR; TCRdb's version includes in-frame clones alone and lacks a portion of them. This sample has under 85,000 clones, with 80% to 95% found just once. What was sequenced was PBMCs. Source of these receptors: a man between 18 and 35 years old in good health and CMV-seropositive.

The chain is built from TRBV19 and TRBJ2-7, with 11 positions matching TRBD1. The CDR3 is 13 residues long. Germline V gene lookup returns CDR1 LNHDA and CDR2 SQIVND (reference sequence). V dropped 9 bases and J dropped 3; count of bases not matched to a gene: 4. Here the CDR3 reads CARAGTGGYEQYF. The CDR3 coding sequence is TGTGCCAGGGCGGGGACAGGGGGCTACGAGCAGTACTTC. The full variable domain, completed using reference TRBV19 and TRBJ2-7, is DGGITQSPKYLFRKEGQNVTLSCEQNLNHDAMYWYRQDPGQGLRLIYYSQIVNDFQKGDIAEGYSVSREKKESFPLTVTSAQKNPTAFYLCARAGTGGYEQYFGPGTRLTVT.

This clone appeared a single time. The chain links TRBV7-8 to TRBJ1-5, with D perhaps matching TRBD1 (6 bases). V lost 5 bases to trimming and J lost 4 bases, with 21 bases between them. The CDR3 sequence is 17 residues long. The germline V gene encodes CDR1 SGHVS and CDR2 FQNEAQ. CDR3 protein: CASSMTGTFGLNQPQHF. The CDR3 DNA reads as TGTGCCAGCAGCATGACAGGCACGTTCGGACTTAATCAGCCCCAGCATTTT.

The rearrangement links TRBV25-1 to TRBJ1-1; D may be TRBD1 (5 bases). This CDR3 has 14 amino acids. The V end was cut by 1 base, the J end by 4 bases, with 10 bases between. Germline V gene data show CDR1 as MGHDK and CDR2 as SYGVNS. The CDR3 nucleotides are TGTGCCAGCAGTGAATCAGGGCCCCTCACTGAAGCTTTCTTT. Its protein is CASSESGPLTEAFF.

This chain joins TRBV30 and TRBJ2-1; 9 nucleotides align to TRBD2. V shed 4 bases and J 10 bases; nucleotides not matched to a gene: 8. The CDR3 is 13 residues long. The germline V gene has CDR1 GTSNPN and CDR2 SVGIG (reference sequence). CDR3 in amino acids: CAWKREALLEQFF. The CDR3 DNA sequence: TGTGCCTGGAAGCGGGAGGCCCTCCTCGAGCAGTTCTTC.

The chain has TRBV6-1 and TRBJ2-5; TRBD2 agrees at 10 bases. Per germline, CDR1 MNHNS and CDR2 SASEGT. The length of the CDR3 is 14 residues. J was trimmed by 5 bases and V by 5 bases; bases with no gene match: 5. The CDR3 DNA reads TGTGCCAGCAGTCTTAGCGGGAGGTTCGAGACCCAGTACTTC. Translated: CASSLSGRFETQYF.

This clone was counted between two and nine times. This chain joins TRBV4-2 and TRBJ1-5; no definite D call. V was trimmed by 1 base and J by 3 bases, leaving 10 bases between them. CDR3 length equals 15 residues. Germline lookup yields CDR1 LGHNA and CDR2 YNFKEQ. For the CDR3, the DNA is TGTGCCAGCAGCCAAGCGGAACAGTACAATCAGCCCCAGCATTTT. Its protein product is CASSQAEQYNQPQHF.

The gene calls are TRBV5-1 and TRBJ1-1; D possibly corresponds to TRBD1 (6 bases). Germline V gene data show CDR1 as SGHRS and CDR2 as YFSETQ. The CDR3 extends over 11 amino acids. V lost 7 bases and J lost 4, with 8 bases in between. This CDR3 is CASAGATEAFF. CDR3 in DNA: TGCGCCAGCGCGGGGGCCACTGAAGCTTTCTTT.